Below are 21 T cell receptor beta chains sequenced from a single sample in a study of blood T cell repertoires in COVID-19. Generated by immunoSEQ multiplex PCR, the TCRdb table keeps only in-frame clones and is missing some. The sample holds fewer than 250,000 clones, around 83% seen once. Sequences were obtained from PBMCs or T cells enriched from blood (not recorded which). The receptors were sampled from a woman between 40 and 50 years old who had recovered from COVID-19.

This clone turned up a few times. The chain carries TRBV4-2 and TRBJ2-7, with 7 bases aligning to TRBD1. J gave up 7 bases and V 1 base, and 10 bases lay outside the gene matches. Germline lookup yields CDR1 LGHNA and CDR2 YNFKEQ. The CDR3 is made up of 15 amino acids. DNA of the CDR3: TGTGCCAGCAGCCAAGGACAGGGTTCGGTGGGGGAGCAGTACTTC. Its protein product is CASSQGQGSVGEQYF.

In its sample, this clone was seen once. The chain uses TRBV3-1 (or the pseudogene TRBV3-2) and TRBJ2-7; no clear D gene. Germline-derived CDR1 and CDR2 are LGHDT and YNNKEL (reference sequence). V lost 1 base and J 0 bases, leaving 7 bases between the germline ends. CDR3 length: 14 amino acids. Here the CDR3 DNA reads TGTGCCAGCAGCCAAGGAGCCGGCTCCTACGAGCAGTACTTC. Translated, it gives CASSQGAGSYEQYF.

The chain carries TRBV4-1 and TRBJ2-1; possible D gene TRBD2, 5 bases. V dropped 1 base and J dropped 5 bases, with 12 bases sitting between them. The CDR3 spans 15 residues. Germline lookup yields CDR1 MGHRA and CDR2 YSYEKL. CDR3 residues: CASSQVGGRDNEQFF. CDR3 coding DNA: TGCGCCAGCAGCCAAGTCGGAGGAAGGGACAATGAGCAGTTCTTC.

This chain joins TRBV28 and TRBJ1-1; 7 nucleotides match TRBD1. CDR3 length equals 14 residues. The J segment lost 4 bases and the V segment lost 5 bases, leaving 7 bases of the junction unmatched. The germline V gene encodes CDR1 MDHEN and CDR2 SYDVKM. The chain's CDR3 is CASSLPRGLTEAFF. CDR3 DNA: TGTGCCAGCAGTCTACCGAGGGGGCTCACTGAAGCTTTCTTT.

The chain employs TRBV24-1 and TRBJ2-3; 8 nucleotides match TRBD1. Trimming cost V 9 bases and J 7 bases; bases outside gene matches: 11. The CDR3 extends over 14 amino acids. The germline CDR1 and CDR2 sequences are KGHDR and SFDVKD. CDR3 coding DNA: TGTGCCACCTCTCTCGGACAGGGCGCTCATACGCAGTATTTT. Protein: CATSLGQGAHTQYF.

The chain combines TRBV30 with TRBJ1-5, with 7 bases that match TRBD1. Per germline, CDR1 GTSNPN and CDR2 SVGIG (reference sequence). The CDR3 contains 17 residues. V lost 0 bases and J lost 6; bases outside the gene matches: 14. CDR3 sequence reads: CAWSVSRARGTRQPQHF. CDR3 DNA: TGTGCCTGGAGTGTATCCCGGGCCAGGGGGACACGTCAGCCCCAGCATTTT. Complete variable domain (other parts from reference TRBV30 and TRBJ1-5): SQTIHQWPATLVQPVGSPLSLECTVEGTSNPNLYWYRQAAGRGLQLLFYSVGIGQISSEVPQNLSASRPQDRQFILSSKKLLLSDSGFYLCAWSVSRARGTRQPQHFGDGTRLSIL.

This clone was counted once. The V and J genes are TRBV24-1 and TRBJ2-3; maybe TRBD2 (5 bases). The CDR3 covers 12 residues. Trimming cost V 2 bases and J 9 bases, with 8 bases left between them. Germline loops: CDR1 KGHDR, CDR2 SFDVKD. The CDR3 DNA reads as TGTGCCACCAGTGATTCGGGGATCACGCAGTATTTT. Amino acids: CATSDSGITQYF.

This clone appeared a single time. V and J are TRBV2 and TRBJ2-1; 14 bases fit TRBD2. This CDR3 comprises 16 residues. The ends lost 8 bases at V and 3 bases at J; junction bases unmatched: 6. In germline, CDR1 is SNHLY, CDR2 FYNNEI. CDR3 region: CASGPGTSGGYNEQFF. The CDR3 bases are TGTGCCAGCGGCCCAGGGACTAGCGGGGGCTACAATGAGCAGTTCTTC.

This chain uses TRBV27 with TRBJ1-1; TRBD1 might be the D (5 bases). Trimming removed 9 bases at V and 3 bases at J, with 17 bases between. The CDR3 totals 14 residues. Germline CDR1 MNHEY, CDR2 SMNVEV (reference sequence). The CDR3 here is CASSWRRDHTEAFF. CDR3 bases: TGTGCCAGTTCTTGGCGGCGGGACCACACTGAAGCTTTCTTT.

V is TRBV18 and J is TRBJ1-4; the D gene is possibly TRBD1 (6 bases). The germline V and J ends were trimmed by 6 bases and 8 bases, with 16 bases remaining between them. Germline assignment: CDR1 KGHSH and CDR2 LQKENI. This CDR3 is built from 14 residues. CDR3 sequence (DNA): TGTGCCAGCTCTCCCGACAGGTTACGCGAAAAACTGTTTTTT. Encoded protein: CASSPDRLREKLFF.

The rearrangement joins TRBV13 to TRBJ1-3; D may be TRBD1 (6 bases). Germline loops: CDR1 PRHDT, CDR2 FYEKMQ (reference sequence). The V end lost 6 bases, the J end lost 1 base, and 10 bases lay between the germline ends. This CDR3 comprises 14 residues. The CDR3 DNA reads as TGTGCCAGCAGGGCAGGGGTTTCTGGAAACACCATATATTTT. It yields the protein CASRAGVSGNTIYF.

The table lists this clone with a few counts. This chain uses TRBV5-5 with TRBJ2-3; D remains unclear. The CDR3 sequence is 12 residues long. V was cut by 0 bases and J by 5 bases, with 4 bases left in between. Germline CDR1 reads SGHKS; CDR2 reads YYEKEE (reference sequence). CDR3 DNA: TGTGCCAGCAGCTTGGGACTAGATACGCAGTATTTT. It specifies CASSLGLDTQYF.

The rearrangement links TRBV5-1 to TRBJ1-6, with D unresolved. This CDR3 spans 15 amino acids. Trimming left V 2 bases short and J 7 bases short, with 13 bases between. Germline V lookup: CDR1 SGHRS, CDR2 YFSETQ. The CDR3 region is CASSFSSLPNSPLHF. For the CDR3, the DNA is TGCGCCAGCAGCTTCAGTTCCCTCCCGAATTCACCCCTCCACTTT.

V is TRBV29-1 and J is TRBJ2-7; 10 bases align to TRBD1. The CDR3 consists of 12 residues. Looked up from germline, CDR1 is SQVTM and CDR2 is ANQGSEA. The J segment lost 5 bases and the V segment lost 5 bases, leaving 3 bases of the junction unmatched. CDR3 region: CSVTGTGDEQYF. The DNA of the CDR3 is TGCAGCGTTACCGGGACAGGGGACGAGCAGTACTTC.

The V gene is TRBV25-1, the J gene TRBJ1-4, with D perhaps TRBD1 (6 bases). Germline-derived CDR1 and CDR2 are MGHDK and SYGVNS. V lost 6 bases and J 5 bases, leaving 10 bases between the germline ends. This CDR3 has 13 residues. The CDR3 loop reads CASRQGANEKLFF. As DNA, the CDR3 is TGTGCCAGCAGACAGGGTGCCAATGAAAAACTGTTTTTT.

In DNA, the CDR3 is TGTGCCAGCAGTGAATGGAGCTCCCCTCGTGAGACCCAGTACTTC. Its protein is CASSEWSSPRETQYF. The rearrangement joins TRBV6-1 to TRBJ2-5; no clear D gene. The CDR3 is made up of 15 amino acids. CDR1 and CDR2 from the germline V gene are MNHNS and SASEGT. The V gene lost 2 bases and the J gene lost 5 bases, with 15 bases spanning the gap.

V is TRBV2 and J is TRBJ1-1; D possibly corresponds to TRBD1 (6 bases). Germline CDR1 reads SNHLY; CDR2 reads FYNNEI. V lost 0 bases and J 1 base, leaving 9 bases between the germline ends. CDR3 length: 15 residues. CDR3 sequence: CASSEARGRNTEAFF. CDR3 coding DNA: TGTGCCAGCAGTGAAGCGCGGGGGCGGAACACTGAAGCTTTCTTT. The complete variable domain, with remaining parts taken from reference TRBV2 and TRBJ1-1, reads EPEVTQTPSHQVTQMGQEVILRCVPISNHLYFYWYRQILGQKVEFLVSFYNNEISEKSEIFDDQFSVERPDGSNFTLKIRSTKLEDSAMYFCASSEARGRNTEAFFGQGTRLTVV.

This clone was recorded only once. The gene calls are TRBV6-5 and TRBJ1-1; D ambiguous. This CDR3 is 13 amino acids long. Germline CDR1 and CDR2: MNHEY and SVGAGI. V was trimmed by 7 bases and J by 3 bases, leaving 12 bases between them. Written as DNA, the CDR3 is TGTGCCAGCAACCGGGAAAAGGACACTGAAGCTTTCTTT. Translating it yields CASNREKDTEAFF.

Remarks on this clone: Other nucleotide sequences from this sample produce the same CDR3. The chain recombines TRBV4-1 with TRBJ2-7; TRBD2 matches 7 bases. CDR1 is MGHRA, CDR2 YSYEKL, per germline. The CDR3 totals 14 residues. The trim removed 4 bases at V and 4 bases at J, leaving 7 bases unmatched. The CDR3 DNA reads TGCGCCAGCAGCCCCCAGGGAGGGCCTTACGAGCAGTACTTC. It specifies CASSPQGGPYEQYF.

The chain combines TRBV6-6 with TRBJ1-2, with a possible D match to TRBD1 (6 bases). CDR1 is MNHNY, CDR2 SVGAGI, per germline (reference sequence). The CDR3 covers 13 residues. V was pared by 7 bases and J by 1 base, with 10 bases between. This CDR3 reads CASNPDSNYGYTF. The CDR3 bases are TGTGCCAGCAACCCGGACAGTAACTATGGCTACACCTTC.

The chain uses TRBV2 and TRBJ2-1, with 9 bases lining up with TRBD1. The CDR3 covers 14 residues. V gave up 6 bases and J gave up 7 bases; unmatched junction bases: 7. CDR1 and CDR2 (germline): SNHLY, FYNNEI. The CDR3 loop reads CASRGDRDGNEQFF. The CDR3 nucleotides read TGTGCCAGCAGGGGGGACAGGGACGGGAATGAGCAGTTCTTC.